The rows below give T cell receptor beta chains drawn from one sample of a study of T cells in Graves' hyperthyroidism and ophthalmopathy. Using its own MiXCR run on the multiplex PCR reads, TCRdb lists one record per CDR3 protein. The sample holds around 600,000 distinct CDR3 sequences, 45% seen once. Sequences were obtained from peripheral blood or thyroid tissue (not recorded which). These TCRs come from an adult man with Graves' disease, either hyperthyroidism or ophthalmopathy (not recorded which). Both conserved end residues are trimmed from each CDR3. Fields, in order: V gene, J gene, CDR3 protein.

V: TRBV14; J: TRBJ1-4; CDR3: ASSPVTGDEKLF
V: TRBV7-9; J: TRBJ1-2; CDR3: ASSLDGMNYGYT
V: TRBV20-1; J: TRBJ2-5; CDR3: SARDRADREGTQY
V: TRBV6-1; J: TRBJ1-1; CDR3: ASSESTGLDTEAF
V: TRBV5-1; J: TRBJ1-1; CDR3: ASSLAGVFIEGRTEAF
V: TRBV15; J: TRBJ1-4; CDR3: ATSRPRGVTNEKLF
V: TRBV2; J: TRBJ1-2; CDR3: ASSLSGQGNYGYT
V: TRBV6-5; J: TRBJ2-5; CDR3: ASSYESGMETQY
V: TRBV5-1; J: TRBJ2-7; CDR3: ASSLGLAGGISYEQY
V: TRBV6-1; J: TRBJ1-1; CDR3: ASSEREGSTEAF
V: TRBV20-1; J: TRBJ2-7; CDR3: SADPGTGSYEQY
V: TRBV6-1; J: TRBJ1-4; CDR3: ASRAGTGGVEKLF
V: TRBV7-2; J: TRBJ1-5; CDR3: ASSPMRFGENQPQH
V: TRBV7-2; J: TRBJ1-6; CDR3: ASSLETGDSPLH
V: TRBV2; J: TRBJ2-7; CDR3: ASSLGVAGSYEQY
V: TRBV24-1; J: TRBJ1-2; CDR3: ATSPRTETNYGYT
V: TRBV29-1; J: TRBJ1-1; CDR3: SVSGLGNTEAF
V: TRBV2; J: TRBJ1-4; CDR3: ASYHGVPEKLF
V: TRBV10-3; J: TRBJ1-5; CDR3: ASSLRARGSIGNQPQH
V: TRBV2; J: TRBJ2-7; CDR3: ASSEEFSPYEQY
V: TRBV7-9; J: TRBJ2-3; CDR3: ASSPVGDTQY
V: TRBV29-1; J: TRBJ1-5; CDR3: SARAGINQPQH
V: TRBV7-9; J: TRBJ2-2; CDR3: ASSFRGAVTGELF
V: TRBV12-3/TRBV12-4; J: TRBJ2-7; CDR3: ASRPAGVAHEQY
V: TRBV7-2; J: TRBJ1-2; CDR3: ASSPRAGQSYGYT
V: TRBV7-3; J: TRBJ2-5; CDR3: ASSARDGREIQETQY
V: TRBV19; J: TRBJ2-7; CDR3: ASSIEIGTYEQY
V: TRBV7-9; J: TRBJ1-5; CDR3: ASSSSWGGNQPQH
V: TRBV24-1; J: TRBJ1-5; CDR3: ATSDSEISNQPQH
V: TRBV25-1; J: TRBJ2-3; CDR3: ASTGRDQRRSSTDTQY
V: TRBV19; J: TRBJ1-4; CDR3: ASSSGQGGVDEKLF
V: TRBV24-1; J: TRBJ1-2; CDR3: ATSGSRGDYGYT